This TCR beta chain derives from a study of cytomegalovirus exposure and HLA in healthy donors. The overall study: Early released data had tens of millions of unique TCRs, all coming from HLA-typed donors.

The PCR ran on 60 Vbeta and 13 Jbeta primers. The method was immunoSEQ multiplex PCR; TCRdb's version includes in-frame clones alone and lacks a portion of them. The sample yields 85,000 to 100,000 clones, around 77% seen once. The V gene's germline CDR1 is SGHRS and CDR2 YFSETQ. The trim removed 0 bases at V and 3 bases at J, leaving 3 bases unmatched. The CDR3 consists of 14 residues. The chain couples TRBV5-1 to TRBJ2-7; 7 nucleotides line up with TRBD1. This TCR was recovered from a man aged 25 to 40 in good health and CMV-seronegative. Material for sequencing was PBMCs. The CDR3 region is CASSLEGADYEQYF. The DNA for the CDR3 is TGCGCCAGCAGCTTGGAGGGGGCGGACTACGAGCAGTACTTC.